This paragraph reports one TCR beta chain. The entry originates in a study of CD8 T cells in Susac syndrome. Study as a whole: Among the Susac syndrome patients sequenced, five or six had active disease and eight or nine were in remission.

From blood CD8+ and CD4+ T cells, the TCR beta chain was sequenced. Bulk CD8+ and CD4+ cells came from magnetic negative isolation; CD8+ TEMRA by FACS. CDR3 length equals 19 residues. The V and J ends lost 1 base and 5 bases, in that order; junction bases with no gene match: 21. Germline CDR1 DFQATT, CDR2 SNEGSKA (reference sequence). RNA totalling roughly 0.45 to 1 ug underwent reverse transcription with random hexamers. The CDR3 of TCR beta was amplified by immunoSEQ multiplex PCR across 54 Vbeta and 13 Jbeta. One entry per CDR3 protein results from TCRdb running MiXCR on the immunoSEQ multiplex PCR reads. The data show about 170,000 distinct CDR3 sequences, 95% to 97% seen once.

This rearrangement joins TRBV20-1 to TRBJ1-2; the match to TRBD1 covers 8 bases. The TCR originated in a human donor with Susac syndrome. The sample comprised CD4+ T cells from PBMCs. The CDR3 spells CSARVHQGAGGPLYYGYTF. The CDR3 DNA is TGCAGTGCTAGAGTCCACCAGGGGGCCGGGGGCCCCTTATATTATGGCTACACCTTC.